This TCR beta chain was retrieved from a study of blood T cell repertoires in COVID-19. Across the study: Material from acute and convalescent COVID-19 was sourced from the United States, Italy and Spain. The cDNA or gDNA used as material had been derived from T cells, B-cell-depleted T cells, or PBMCs.

Original handling: It was from reference gene primer amplification that nucleated cell counts were estimated. The method was immunoSEQ multiplex PCR; TCRdb's version includes in-frame clones alone and lacks a portion of them. From that table come the V and J calls and clone size; the DNA was used to work out D and trimming. The sample lists 40,000 or so clones; 88% were seen once. The junction had 13 bases not matched to a gene; V was cut back by 1 base and J by 6 bases. The CDR3 loop spans 18 amino acids. Per germline, CDR1 LNHNV and CDR2 YYDKDF (reference sequence). The chain joins TRBV15 to TRBJ1-4; 8 bases match TRBD1. This receptor was taken from a human donor in a cohort sampled during active COVID-19. Source material: peripheral blood. The CDR3 here is CATSRVNEFGQGYEKLFF. CDR3 bases: TGTGCCACCAGCAGAGTTAATGAGTTCGGACAGGGATATGAAAAACTGTTTTTT. Drawing the rest from reference TRBV15 and TRBJ1-4, the complete variable domain is DAMVIQNPRYQVTQFGKPVTLSCSQTLNHNVMYWYQQKSSQAPKLLFHYYDKDFNNEADTPDNFQSRRPNTSFCFLDIRSPGLGDTAMYLCATSRVNEFGQGYEKLFFGSGTQLSVL.